The source of this T cell receptor (beta chain) is a study of blood T cell repertoires in COVID-19. Profiled with immunoSEQ multiplex PCR; TCRdb holds only in-frame clones, not every one. Of 500,000 or so clones listed, roughly nine tenths were seen once; the top ten hold about 0.7%. CDR3 size: 15 residues. With 4 bases clipped from V and 0 bases from J, the junction kept 5 bases outside the gene matches. Germline CDR1 is KGHSH and CDR2 is LQKENI. Living in 24 US areas, the participants were between roughly 18 and 89 years of age. Allocation to cohorts depended on clinical history reported by the participants.

The clonotype was recovered from a woman between 18 and 29 years old who had recovered from COVID-19. The chain links TRBV18 to TRBJ1-1, with 7 bases matching TRBD1. The sequenced sample consisted of PBMCs or T cells enriched from blood (not recorded which). The CDR3 nucleotides read TGTGCCAGCTCACGTACGACAGGGATGAACACTGAAGCTTTCTTT. Its protein is CASSRTTGMNTEAFF.